This T cell receptor beta chain was found in a study of sequential checkpoint blockade in melanoma. Study in general: Under 25 patients had matched tumor biopsies before treatment and at week 13 after nivolumab or ipilimumab alone. General observations from the study: Mutational load did not correlate with tumor T-cell fraction or clonality.

In regard to this clone: No antigen is known for it.

In germline, CDR1 is MNHGY, CDR2 SAAAGT. The J segment lost 5 bases and the V segment lost 6 bases, leaving 9 bases of the junction unmatched. The CDR3 is 15 residues long. Treatment given: randomized to nivolumab then ipilimumab (arm A) or the reverse (arm B). The protocol was immunoSEQ multiplex PCR, while the TCRdb copy is restricted to in-frame clones and leaves out a portion. This table has approximately 4,500 clones, about 20% appearing once. The sequence derives from a human donor with melanoma. Sequenced here: tumor tissue (inferred from file names), sampled from a patient given nivolumab and ipilimumab in sequence. The chain joins TRBV6-8 to TRBJ1-4; 7 bases are shared with TRBD1. CDR3 sequence: CASSPSEDRNEKLFF. As DNA, the CDR3 is TGTGCCAGCAGCCCCTCGGAGGACAGGAATGAAAAACTGTTTTTT.